Listed below are T cell receptor beta chains from one sample, sequenced in a study of control samples from healthy donors and cancer patients. The repertoire was sequenced with immunoSEQ multiplex PCR; TCRdb's copy has only in-frame clones and lacks some. The top ten clones hold 13% to 15% of a sample with fewer than 200,000 clones, around 94% of them seen once. What was sequenced was PBMCs. The receptors derive from a man between 60 and 70 years old with colorectal cancer. Both conserved end residues are part of each CDR3. The order of the fields is D gene, V gene, J gene, CDR3 length, clone size, CDR3 protein, CDR3 DNA. D genes are given only for firm matches. Not every row has a clone size; where given, it reads once, few, many or a size class.

TRBD1	TRBV5-1	TRBJ1-1	17	.	CASSTGQGAGFGTEAFF	TGCGCCAGCAGCACCGGACAGGGGGCTGGGTTCGGCACTGAAGCTTTCTTT
.	TRBV6-5	TRBJ2-7	13	.	CASIGVLSYEQYF	TGTGCCAGCATTGGCGTACTCTCCTACGAGCAGTACTTC
TRBD1	TRBV28	TRBJ2-3	15	.	CASSSGQGAGDTQYF	TGTGCCAGCAGTTCGGGACAGGGGGCTGGAGATACGCAGTATTTT
.	TRBV7-2	TRBJ1-2	13	.	CASSRPPDYGYTF	TGTGCCAGCAGCCGCCCACCGGACTATGGCTACACCTTC
TRBD1	TRBV7-9	TRBJ2-1	15	.	CASSLVGTGSNEQFF	TGTGCCAGCAGCTTAGTGGGGACAGGGTCCAATGAGCAGTTCTTC
.	TRBV3-1/TRBV3-2	TRBJ1-2	12	.	CASSQGHYGYTF	TGTGCCAGCAGCCAAGGGCACTATGGCTACACCTTC
.	TRBV11-2	TRBJ1-1	15	.	CASSAPGRRYTEAFF	TGTGCCAGCAGCGCCCCGGGACGAAGGTACACTGAAGCTTTCTTT
TRBD1	TRBV4-1	TRBJ1-6	16	.	CASSQEDRGRGSPLHF	TGCGCCAGCAGCCAAGAGGACAGGGGGCGAGGGTCACCCCTCCACTTT
TRBD2	TRBV11-2	TRBJ2-7	13	.	CASSPGLPYEQYF	TGTGCCAGCAGCCCGGGACTACCCTACGAGCAGTACTTC
.	TRBV27	TRBJ1-2	13	.	CASSLGLNYGYTF	TGTGCCAGCAGTTTGGGTCTTAACTATGGCTACACCTTC
.	TRBV19	TRBJ1-3	15	.	CASSIEGNSGNTIYF	TGTGCCAGTAGTATTGAGGGAAACTCTGGAAACACCATATATTTT
.	TRBV6-5	TRBJ1-2	13	.	CASKEAGAYGYTF	TGTGCCAGCAAGGAGGCAGGGGCGTATGGCTACACCTTC
TRBD1	TRBV3-1/TRBV3-2	TRBJ2-1	16	.	CASSQAGTGNHNEQFF	TGTGCCAGCAGCCAAGCAGGGACAGGGAATCACAATGAGCAGTTCTTC
.	TRBV2	TRBJ1-2	12	.	CASKAESYGYTF	TGTGCCAGCAAGGCAGAAAGCTATGGCTACACCTTC
.	TRBV6-4	TRBJ2-3	16	.	CASSDRGGASTDTQYF	TGTGCCAGCAGTGACCGTGGGGGGGCTAGCACAGATACGCAGTATTTT
TRBD2	TRBV28	TRBJ2-3	17	.	CASSRSSGGSLTDTQYF	TGTGCCAGCAGCAGATCTAGCGGGGGGTCACTCACAGATACGCAGTATTTT
TRBD2	TRBV7-9	TRBJ2-5	14	.	CATGGRGGRETQYF	TGTGCAACCGGGGGACGGGGGGGCCGAGAGACCCAGTACTTC
TRBD2	TRBV2	TRBJ2-5	14	.	CASSDGGAQETQYF	TGTGCCAGCAGTGACGGGGGGGCCCAAGAGACCCAGTACTTC
.	TRBV6-5	TRBJ1-1	13	.	CASTRGFNTEAFF	TGTGCCAGCACCAGGGGTTTCAACACTGAAGCTTTCTTT
.	TRBV3-1/TRBV3-2	TRBJ1-3	15	.	CASSQEGTDGNTIYF	TGTGCCAGCAGCCAAGAGGGGACGGACGGAAACACCATATATTTT
TRBD2	TRBV6-2/TRBV6-3	TRBJ2-5	17	.	CASSYLVGGVNQETQYF	TGTGCCAGCAGTTACTTAGTGGGGGGGGTAAACCAAGAGACCCAGTACTTC
.	TRBV19	TRBJ2-1	15	.	CASSIGGTVNNEQFF	TGTGCCAGTAGTATCGGAGGGACAGTAAACAATGAGCAGTTCTTC
TRBD1	TRBV11-3	TRBJ1-1	12	.	CASSRHRGEAFF	TGTGCCAGCAGCCGACACAGGGGTGAAGCTTTCTTT
TRBD2	TRBV6-4	TRBJ2-5	15	.	CASRRTSGYQETQYF	TGTGCCAGCCGAAGGACTAGCGGGTACCAAGAGACCCAGTACTTC
.	TRBV19	TRBJ1-2	13	.	CASSSFGHHGYTF	TGTGCCAGTAGTAGCTTTGGACACCATGGCTACACCTTC
.	TRBV6-5	TRBJ2-7	15	.	CASSYGDTTLDEQYF	TGTGCCAGCAGTTACGGGGACACCACCTTGGATGAGCAGTACTTC
.	TRBV4-1	TRBJ2-5	14	.	CASSQVPGQETQYF	TGCGCCAGCAGCCAAGTCCCGGGTCAAGAGACCCAGTACTTC
TRBD1	TRBV19	TRBJ2-2	15	.	CASRARDRDTGELFF	TGTGCCAGTCGAGCGAGGGACAGGGATACCGGGGAGCTGTTTTTT
TRBD1	TRBV5-1	TRBJ2-7	15	.	CASSLTGTGDYEQYF	TGCGCCAGCAGCCTAACCGGGACAGGGGATTACGAGCAGTACTTC
.	TRBV9	TRBJ2-7	10	.	CASSLRDGGF	TGTGCCAGCAGCTTACGGGACGGAGGCTTC
.	TRBV25-1	TRBJ1-1	14	.	CASSESTGVVKAFF	TGTGCCAGCAGTGAATCCACCGGGGTTGTCAAAGCTTTCTTT
.	TRBV5-1	TRBJ2-2	16	once	CASSYYGNRNTGELFF	TGCGCCAGCAGCTACTACGGGAACCGAAACACCGGGGAGCTGTTTTTT
.	TRBV7-9	TRBJ1-2	13	.	CASSLAFVGGYTF	TGTGCCAGCAGCTTAGCTTTCGTAGGGGGCTACACCTTC
TRBD1	TRBV9	TRBJ1-1	15	.	CASSLRTGGNTEAFF	TGTGCCAGCAGCTTAAGGACAGGGGGTAACACTGAAGCTTTCTTT
.	TRBV19	TRBJ2-1	14	few	CASSIAFSYNEQFF	TGTGCCAGTAGTATAGCGTTCTCCTACAATGAGCAGTTCTTC
.	TRBV19	TRBJ1-3	14	.	CASSIERAGNTIYF	TGTGCCAGTAGTATAGAAAGGGCTGGAAACACCATATATTTT
.	TRBV30	TRBJ2-7	14	.	CAYHRGGQSNKQYF	TGTGCCTACCATCGCGGGGGACAGTCCAACAAGCAGTACTTC
.	TRBV6-1	TRBJ1-2	14	.	CASSYAGGSYGYTF	TGTGCCAGCAGTTATGCCGGGGGCAGCTATGGCTACACCTTC
.	TRBV6-5	TRBJ2-7	13	.	CASRVYRDYEQYF	TGTGCCAGCAGGGTTTATCGTGACTACGAGCAGTACTTC
TRBD1	TRBV5-4	TRBJ1-4	14	.	CASSFGTGSEKLFF	TGTGCCAGCAGCTTCGGGACAGGGTCTGAAAAACTGTTTTTT
TRBD2	TRBV4-3	TRBJ2-7	16	.	CASSQDIGLGGIEQYF	TGCGCCAGCAGCCAAGATATAGGACTAGGAGGAATCGAGCAGTACTTC
TRBD1	TRBV10-3	TRBJ2-7	14	.	CAISAGTARYEQYF	TGTGCCATCAGTGCTGGGACAGCGCGGTACGAGCAGTACTTC
.	TRBV5-8	TRBJ2-1	13	.	CASTLVTRNEQFF	TGTGCCAGCACCTTAGTGACCCGCAACGAGCAGTTCTTC
.	TRBV7-2	TRBJ2-5	15	.	CASSSGLRFEETQYF	TGTGCCAGCAGCTCCGGGCTGAGATTTGAAGAGACCCAGTACTTC
TRBD1	TRBV18	TRBJ1-1	15	.	CASSPSKGQGTEAFF	TGTGCCAGCTCACCCAGTAAGGGACAGGGGACTGAAGCTTTCTTT
TRBD1	TRBV28	TRBJ2-4	16	.	CASSLVPQGAKNIQYF	TGTGCCAGCAGTCTTGTACCTCAGGGGGCGAAAAACATTCAGTACTTC
TRBD2	TRBV7-9	TRBJ2-7	15	.	CASSLASGGAYEQYF	TGTGCCAGCAGCTTAGCGAGCGGGGGGGCCTACGAGCAGTACTTC
TRBD1	TRBV5-1	TRBJ2-3	16	.	CASSLLRDRESDTQYF	TGCGCCAGCAGCTTGTTAAGAGACAGGGAGTCAGATACGCAGTATTTT
TRBD1	TRBV5-6	TRBJ2-5	14	few	CASSLVDRGETQYF	TGTGCCAGCAGCTTGGTCGACAGGGGAGAGACCCAGTACTTC
.	TRBV2	TRBJ2-5	15	.	CASSPRVLGGETQYF	TGTGCCAGCAGCCCCCGGGTACTTGGGGGAGAGACCCAGTACTTC